These 16 T cell receptor beta chains came from one sample sequenced in a study of blood T cell repertoires in COVID-19. The assay was immunoSEQ multiplex PCR, and TCRdb's table has in-frame clones only and misses some. The sample lists more than 150,000 clones, 75% to 90% occurring once. The source material was PBMCs or T cells enriched from blood (not recorded which). Receptor source: a woman aged 55-69 years who had recovered from COVID-19.

The chain couples TRBV3-1 (or the pseudogene TRBV3-2) to TRBJ2-1; D is possibly TRBD2 (6 bases). Germline V lookup: CDR1 LGHDT, CDR2 YNNKEL (reference sequence). Trimming pared 6 bases from V and 5 bases from J, leaving 17 bases between. The CDR3 runs 15 residues. The CDR3 nucleotides read TGTGCCAGCAGACACACCGGGTCGGGGGACAATGAGCAGTTCTTC. It encodes CASRHTGSGDNEQFF.

The chain has TRBV7-3 and TRBJ2-3, with 8 bases identical to TRBD1. CDR3 size: 17 residues. J was trimmed by 0 bases and V by 1 base; bases with no gene match: 6. CDR1 and CDR2 from the germline V gene are SGHTA and FQGTGA. The CDR3, as DNA: TGTGCCAGCAGCTTAAGTGGCAGGGGGCGAAGCACAGATACGCAGTATTTT. Translating it yields CASSLSGRGRSTDTQYF.

The genes are TRBV4-1 and TRBJ2-1, with D possibly TRBD1 on 5 matching bases. This CDR3 spans 11 amino acids. The germline V and J ends were trimmed by 6 bases and 9 bases, with 9 bases remaining between them. CDR1 and CDR2 from the germline V gene are MGHRA and YSYEKL. The CDR3 here is CASRQRGEQFF. CDR3 sequence (DNA): TGCGCCAGCAGGCAAAGGGGTGAGCAGTTCTTC.

V and J are TRBV6-6 and TRBJ2-7; D is possibly TRBD1 (5 bases). This CDR3 region has 14 residues. Germline-derived CDR1 and CDR2 are MNHNY and SVGAGI (reference sequence). The ends were cut back, 2 bases at V and 9 bases at J, with 17 bases in the middle. CDR3 in amino acids: CASSYEVAGLAQYF. The CDR3 DNA follows: TGTGCCAGCAGTTACGAGGTGGCAGGGCTGGCGCAGTACTTC.

This sequence joins TRBV6-5 and TRBJ2-7; 9 bases fit TRBD1. The CDR3 loop spans 14 amino acids. V shed 6 bases and J 2 bases; nucleotides not matched to a gene: 5. The germline CDR1 and CDR2 sequences are MNHEY and SVGAGI. CDR3 sequence (DNA): TGTGCCAGCAGAAACCGGGACAGGGCCTACGAGCAGTACTTC. This sequence encodes CASRNRDRAYEQYF.

CDR3 protein: CASSLGVGTNEKLFF. CDR3 DNA: TGCGCCAGCAGCTTGGGGGTCGGGACTAATGAAAAACTGTTTTTT. The chain has TRBV5-1 and TRBJ1-4; D not resolved. Germline CDR1 SGHRS, CDR2 YFSETQ. The CDR3 has 15 amino acids. V lost 0 bases to trimming and J lost 2 bases, with 8 bases between them.

This clone was seen more than once but under ten times. The chain recombines TRBV28 with TRBJ1-5, with D possibly TRBD1 on 5 matching bases. The CDR3 extends over 16 amino acids. V lost 3 bases to trimming and J lost 4 bases, with 16 bases between them. The germline V gene has CDR1 MDHEN and CDR2 SYDVKM. The CDR3 loop is CASSLGSGFSNQPQHF. The CDR3 DNA sequence: TGTGCCAGCAGTTTGGGTTCAGGGTTTTCTAATCAGCCCCAGCATTTT.

The chain uses TRBV6-5 and TRBJ1-5, with D unresolved. Germline lookup yields CDR1 MNHEY and CDR2 SVGAGI. V lost 2 bases, J lost 7 bases, and 9 bases lay in between. The CDR3 contains 13 residues. CDR3 region: CASSYNSGQPQHF. CDR3 bases: TGTGCCAGCAGTTACAATTCGGGGCAGCCCCAGCATTTT.

V and J are TRBV12-5 and TRBJ1-5, with TRBD1 as a possible D gene (6 bases). From germline, CDR1 is LGHNT and CDR2 FRNRAP. Between the trimmed V and J ends, which lost 7 bases and 7 bases, there was a span of 14 bases. This CDR3 is 13 amino acids long. CDR3 amino acids: CASAQGMGQPQHF. As DNA, the CDR3 is TGTGCTAGTGCCCAGGGGATGGGCCAGCCCCAGCATTTT. Based on the CDR3 plus reference TRBV12-5 and TRBJ1-5, the full variable domain is DARVTQTPRHKVTEMGQEVTMRCQPILGHNTVFWYRQTMMQGLELLAYFRNRAPLDDSGMPKDRFSAEMPDATLATLKIQPSEPRDSAVYFCASAQGMGQPQHFGDGTRLSIL.

This rearrangement joins TRBV28 to TRBJ2-1; 9 bases map to TRBD2. Per the germline V gene, CDR1 is MDHEN and CDR2 is SYDVKM. J lost 10 bases, V lost 2 bases, and 9 bases had no gene match. The CDR3 spans 15 residues. DNA for the CDR3: TGTGCCAGCAGTTTACCGGCGGGAGGGCCCCAGGAGCAGTTCTTC. It yields the protein CASSLPAGGPQEQFF.

This sequence joins TRBV15 and TRBJ1-3, with D tentatively TRBD1 (5 bases). V lost 4 bases and J lost 7, with 20 bases in between. The CDR3 consists of 16 residues. Germline CDR1 reads LNHNV; CDR2 reads YYDKDF (reference sequence). The CDR3: CATSNYLTGSLNTIYF. CDR3 sequence (DNA): TGTGCCACCAGCAACTACCTAACAGGCAGTCTCAACACCATATATTTT.

V usage is TRBV5-1 and J usage is TRBJ2-1, with TRBD2 matching over 8 bases. The CDR3 spans 14 residues. The junction had 8 bases not matched to a gene; V was cut back by 6 bases and J by 6 bases. The V gene's germline CDR1 is SGHRS and CDR2 YFSETQ. CDR3 in amino acids: CASTLAGGINEQFF. The CDR3 DNA reads as TGCGCCAGCACCCTGGCGGGGGGCATCAATGAGCAGTTCTTC.

This clone appeared a single time. The chain combines TRBV11-2 with TRBJ1-2, with D maybe TRBD1 (5 bases). Germline V CDR1 and CDR2: SGHAT, FQNNGV. The V and J ends lost 4 bases and 6 bases respectively, with 12 bases between them. The CDR3 runs to 13 residues. CDR3 sequence: CASSSSQGNGYTF. CDR3 nucleotides: TGTGCCAGCAGCTCGAGCCAGGGTAATGGCTACACCTTC.

This clone was detected a few times. This chain connects TRBV4-2 to TRBJ1-5, with TRBD1 as a possible D gene (6 bases). This CDR3 region has 15 residues. With 2 bases removed from V and 5 bases from J, the gap between germline ends came to 13 bases. Germline CDR1 and CDR2: LGHNA and YNFKEQ. The CDR3 DNA is TGTGCCAGCAGCCAACTCCAGGGGATCGATCAGCCCCAGCATTTT. Its translation: CASSQLQGIDQPQHF.

This chain links TRBV9 with TRBJ2-1; D is possibly TRBD2 (7 bases). Germline values: CDR1 SGDLS, CDR2 YYNGEE. The germline V and J ends were trimmed by 0 bases and 10 bases, with 11 bases remaining between them. The CDR3 totals 13 residues. The CDR3 loop is CASSVGRGAEQFF. Written as DNA, the CDR3 is TGTGCCAGCAGCGTAGGCCGGGGGGCCGAGCAGTTCTTC. The complete variable domain, with remaining parts taken from reference TRBV9 and TRBJ2-1, reads DSGVTQTPKHLITATGQRVTLRCSPRSGDLSVYWYQQSLDQGLQFLIQYYNGEERAKGNILERFSAQQFPDLHSELNLSSLELGDSALYFCASSVGRGAEQFFGPGTRLTVL.

This clone has just a few counts. The chain recombines TRBV4-2 with TRBJ2-2; D unclear. Deletions cut 1 base from V and 7 bases from J, with 13 bases between. The CDR3 is 15 residues long. Germline values: CDR1 LGHNA, CDR2 YNFKEQ. The CDR3 region has the DNA TGTGCCAGCAGCCAAGGATGGGCGCAGGACGGGGAGCTGTTTTTT. Amino acid sequence: CASSQGWAQDGELFF.